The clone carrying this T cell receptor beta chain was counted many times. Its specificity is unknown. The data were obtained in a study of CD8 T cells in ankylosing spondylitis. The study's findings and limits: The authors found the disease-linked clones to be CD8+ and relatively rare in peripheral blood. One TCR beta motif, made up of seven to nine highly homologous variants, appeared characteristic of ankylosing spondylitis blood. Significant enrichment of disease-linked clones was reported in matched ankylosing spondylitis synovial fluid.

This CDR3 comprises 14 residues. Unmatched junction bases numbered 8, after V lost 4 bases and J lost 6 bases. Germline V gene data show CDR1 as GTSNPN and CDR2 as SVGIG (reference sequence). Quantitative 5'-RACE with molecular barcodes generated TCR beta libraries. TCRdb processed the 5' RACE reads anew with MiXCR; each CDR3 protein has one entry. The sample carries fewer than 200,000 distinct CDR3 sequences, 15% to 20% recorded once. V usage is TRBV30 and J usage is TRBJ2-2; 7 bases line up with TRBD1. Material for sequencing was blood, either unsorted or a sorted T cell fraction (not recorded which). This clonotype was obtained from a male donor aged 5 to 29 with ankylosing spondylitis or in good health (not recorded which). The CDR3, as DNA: TGTGCCTGGAAAAGAGGACAGGCCGCCGGGGAGCTGTTTTTT. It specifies CAWKRGQAAGELFF.